This T cell receptor beta chain originates from a study of shared clonotypes between healthy human individuals. Notes on the study in general: Rarefaction showed that sequencing of sorted subsets was incomplete (despite large depth).

This clone was seen a few times. The antigen remains undetermined. Produced via immunoSEQ multiplex PCR; TCRdb's table is partial and in-frame only. The sample has a few million clones, approximately 95% seen once. Looked up from germline, CDR1 is GTSNPN and CDR2 is SVGIG (reference sequence). Trimming cost V 2 bases and J 0 bases; bases outside gene matches: 4. The CDR3 runs to 15 residues. The chain couples TRBV30 to TRBJ1-1; 9 nucleotides align to TRBD1. Sequenced material: naive CD4+ T cells from PBMCs. Subset described: CD45RA+ positively selected. The TCR was taken from a man between 18 and 35 years old in good health. Some clones in this sample may be carry-over from other donors' samples. The CDR3 here is CAWSRGQGMNTEAFF. Here the CDR3 DNA reads TGTGCCTGGAGTCGCGGACAGGGGATGAACACTGAAGCTTTCTTT.